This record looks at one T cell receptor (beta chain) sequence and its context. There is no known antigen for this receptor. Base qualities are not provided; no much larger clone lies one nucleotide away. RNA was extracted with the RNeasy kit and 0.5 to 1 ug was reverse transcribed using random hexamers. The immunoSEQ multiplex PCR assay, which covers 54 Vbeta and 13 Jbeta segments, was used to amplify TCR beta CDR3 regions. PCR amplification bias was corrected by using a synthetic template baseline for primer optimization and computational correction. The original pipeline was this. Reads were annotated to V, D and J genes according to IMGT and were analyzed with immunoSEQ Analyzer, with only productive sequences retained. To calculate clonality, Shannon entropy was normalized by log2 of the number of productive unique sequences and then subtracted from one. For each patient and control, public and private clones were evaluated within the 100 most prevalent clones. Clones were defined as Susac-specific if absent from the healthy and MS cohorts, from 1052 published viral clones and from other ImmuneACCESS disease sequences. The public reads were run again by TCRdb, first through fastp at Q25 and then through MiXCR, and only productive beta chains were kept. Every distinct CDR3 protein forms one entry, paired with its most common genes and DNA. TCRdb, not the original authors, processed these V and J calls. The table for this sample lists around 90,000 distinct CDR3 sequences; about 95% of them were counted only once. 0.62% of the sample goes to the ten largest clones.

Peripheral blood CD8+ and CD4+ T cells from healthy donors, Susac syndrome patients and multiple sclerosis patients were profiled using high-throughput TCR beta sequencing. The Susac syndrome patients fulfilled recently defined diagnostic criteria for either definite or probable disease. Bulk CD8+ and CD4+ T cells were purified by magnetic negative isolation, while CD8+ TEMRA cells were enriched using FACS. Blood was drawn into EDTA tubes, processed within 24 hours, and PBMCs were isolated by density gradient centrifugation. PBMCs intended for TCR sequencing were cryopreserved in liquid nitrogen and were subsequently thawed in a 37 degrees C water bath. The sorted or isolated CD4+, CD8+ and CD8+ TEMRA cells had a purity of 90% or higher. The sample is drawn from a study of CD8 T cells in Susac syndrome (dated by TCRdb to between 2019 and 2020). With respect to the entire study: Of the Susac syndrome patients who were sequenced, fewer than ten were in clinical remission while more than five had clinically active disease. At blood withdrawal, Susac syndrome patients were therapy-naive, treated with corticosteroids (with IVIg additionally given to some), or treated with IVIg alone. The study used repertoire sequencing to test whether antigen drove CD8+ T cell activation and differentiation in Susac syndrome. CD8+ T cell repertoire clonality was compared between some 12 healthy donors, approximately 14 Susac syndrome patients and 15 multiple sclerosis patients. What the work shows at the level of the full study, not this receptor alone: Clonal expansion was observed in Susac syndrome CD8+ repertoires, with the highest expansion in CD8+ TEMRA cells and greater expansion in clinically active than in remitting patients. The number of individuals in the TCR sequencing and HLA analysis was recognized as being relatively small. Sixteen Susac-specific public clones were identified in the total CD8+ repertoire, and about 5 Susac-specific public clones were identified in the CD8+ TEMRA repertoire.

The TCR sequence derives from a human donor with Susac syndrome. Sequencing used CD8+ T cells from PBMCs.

CDR3 loop: CATSDSGIYNEQFF. The nucleotide sequence reads TGTGCCACCAGTGATTCAGGAATCTACAATGAGCAGTTCTTC. The chain employs TRBV24-1 and TRBJ2-1; the D gene is not confidently resolved. For CDR1 and CDR2, the germline V gene lists KGHDR and SFDVKD. Trimming takes 2 bases from V and 3 bases from J, and the germline ends sit 7 bases apart. Reading from cysteine to phenylalanine, the CDR3 counts 14 amino acids. The CDR3 DNA has 42 bases and is translated from base 1.